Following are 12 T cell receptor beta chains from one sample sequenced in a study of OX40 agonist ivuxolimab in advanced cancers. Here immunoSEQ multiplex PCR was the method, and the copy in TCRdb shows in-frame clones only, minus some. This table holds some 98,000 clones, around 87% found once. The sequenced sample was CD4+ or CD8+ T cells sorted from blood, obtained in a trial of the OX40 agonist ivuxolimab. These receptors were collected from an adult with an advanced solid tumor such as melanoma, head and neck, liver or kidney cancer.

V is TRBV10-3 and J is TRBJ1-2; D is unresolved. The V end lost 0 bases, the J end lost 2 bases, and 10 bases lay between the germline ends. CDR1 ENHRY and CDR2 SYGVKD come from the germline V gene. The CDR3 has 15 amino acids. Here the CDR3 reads CAISESEGSNYGYTF. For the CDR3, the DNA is TGTGCCATCAGTGAGTCGGAGGGTTCCAACTATGGCTACACCTTC.

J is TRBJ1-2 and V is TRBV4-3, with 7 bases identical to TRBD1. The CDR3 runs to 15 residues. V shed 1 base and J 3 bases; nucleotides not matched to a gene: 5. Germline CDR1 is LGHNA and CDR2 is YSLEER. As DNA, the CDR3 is TGCGCCAGCAGCCAAGTCCACAGGGGCCACTATGGCTACACCTTC. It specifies CASSQVHRGHYGYTF.

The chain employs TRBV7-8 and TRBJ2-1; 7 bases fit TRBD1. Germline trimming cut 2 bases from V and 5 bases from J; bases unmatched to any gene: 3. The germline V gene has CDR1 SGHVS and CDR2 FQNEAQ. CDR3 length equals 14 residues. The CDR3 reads CASSLFDRDNEQFF. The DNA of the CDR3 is TGTGCCAGCAGCTTATTCGACAGGGACAATGAGCAGTTCTTC.

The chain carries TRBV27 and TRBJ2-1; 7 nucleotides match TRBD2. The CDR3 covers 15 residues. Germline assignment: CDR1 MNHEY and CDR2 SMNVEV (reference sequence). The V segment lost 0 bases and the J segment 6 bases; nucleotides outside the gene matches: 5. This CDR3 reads CASSLSGGVLNEQFF. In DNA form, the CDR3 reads TGTGCCAGCAGTTTATCGGGGGGGGTGCTCAATGAGCAGTTCTTC.

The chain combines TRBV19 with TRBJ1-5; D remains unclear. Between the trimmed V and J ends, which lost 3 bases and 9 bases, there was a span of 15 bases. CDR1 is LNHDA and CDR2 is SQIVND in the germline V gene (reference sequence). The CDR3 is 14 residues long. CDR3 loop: CASSIENPRTPQHF. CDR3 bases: TGTGCCAGTAGTATCGAAAACCCCAGGACGCCCCAGCATTTT.

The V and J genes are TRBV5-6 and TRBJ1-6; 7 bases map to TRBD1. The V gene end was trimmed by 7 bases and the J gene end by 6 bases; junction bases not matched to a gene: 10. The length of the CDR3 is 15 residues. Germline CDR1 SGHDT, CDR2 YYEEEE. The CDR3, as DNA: TGTGCCAGCCGCTACAGGGGTGTCGGTAATTCACCCCTCCACTTT. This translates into CASRYRGVGNSPLHF.

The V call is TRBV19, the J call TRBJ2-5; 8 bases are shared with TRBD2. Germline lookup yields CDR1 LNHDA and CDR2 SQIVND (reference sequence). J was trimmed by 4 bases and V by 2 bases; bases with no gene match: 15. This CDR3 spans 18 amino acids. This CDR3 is CASSIIGGSGAESETQYF. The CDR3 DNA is TGTGCCAGTAGTATAATAGGAGGTAGCGGGGCAGAGTCAGAGACCCAGTACTTC. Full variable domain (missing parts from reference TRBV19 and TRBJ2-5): DGGITQSPKYLFRKEGQNVTLSCEQNLNHDAMYWYRQDPGQGLRLIYYSQIVNDFQKGDIAEGYSVSREKKESFPLTVTSAQKNPTAFYLCASSIIGGSGAESETQYFGPGTRLLVL.

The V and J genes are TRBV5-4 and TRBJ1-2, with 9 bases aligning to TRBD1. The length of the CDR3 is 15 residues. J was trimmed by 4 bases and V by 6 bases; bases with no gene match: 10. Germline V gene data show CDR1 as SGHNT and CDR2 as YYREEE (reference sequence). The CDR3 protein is CASTPGTGLGYGYTF. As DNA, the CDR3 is TGTGCCAGCACTCCGGGGACAGGGTTAGGCTATGGCTACACCTTC.

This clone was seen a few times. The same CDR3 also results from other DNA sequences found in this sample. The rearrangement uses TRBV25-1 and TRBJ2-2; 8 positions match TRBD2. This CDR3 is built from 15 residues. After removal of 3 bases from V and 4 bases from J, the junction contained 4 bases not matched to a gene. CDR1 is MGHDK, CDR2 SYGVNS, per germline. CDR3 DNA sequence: TGTGCCAGCAGTGATGCGGGACTAGTCACCGGGGAGCTGTTTTTT. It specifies CASSDAGLVTGELFF.

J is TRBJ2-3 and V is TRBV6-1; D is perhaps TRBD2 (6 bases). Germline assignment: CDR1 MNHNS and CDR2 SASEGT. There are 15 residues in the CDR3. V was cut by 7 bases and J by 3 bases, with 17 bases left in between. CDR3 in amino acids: CASIENGGTTDTQYF. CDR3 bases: TGTGCCAGCATCGAAAACGGCGGGACTACAGATACGCAGTATTTT.

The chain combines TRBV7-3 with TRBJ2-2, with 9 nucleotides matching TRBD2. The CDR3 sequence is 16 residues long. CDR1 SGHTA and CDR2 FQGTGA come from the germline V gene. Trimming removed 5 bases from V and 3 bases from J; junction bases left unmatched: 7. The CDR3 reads CASSRQAGGHTGELFF. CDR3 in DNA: TGTGCCAGCAGCCGCCAAGCGGGGGGTCACACCGGGGAGCTGTTTTTT.

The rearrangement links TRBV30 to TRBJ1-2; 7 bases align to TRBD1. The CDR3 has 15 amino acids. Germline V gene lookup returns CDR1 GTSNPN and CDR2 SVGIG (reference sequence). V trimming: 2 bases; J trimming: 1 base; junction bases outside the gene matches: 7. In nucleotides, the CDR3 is TGTGCCTGGAGTACCGCAGGGGGGATTAACTATGGCTACACCTTC. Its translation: CAWSTAGGINYGYTF.